This T cell receptor (beta chain) is drawn from a study of blood T cells in healthy people across ages. Overall study results and limits: What prevented conclusive comparison of naive and antigen-experienced cells was that PBMCs were unsorted. Both naive CD4+ cell counts and diversity were greater in long-lived donors than in aged donors.

Comments on this clonotype: Its antigen is still unknown.

The germline V gene has CDR1 KGHSH and CDR2 LQKENI. The trim removed 2 bases at V and 0 bases at J, leaving 5 bases unmatched. The CDR3 contains 18 residues. Together with a sample-barcoded 5' primer, a J-beta primer mix was included in a second PCR lasting 7 to 11 cycles. Every molecule of cDNA carried a tag from a template-switch adaptor with 12 random nucleotides. TCRdb re-called the 5' RACE reads with MiXCR, one entry per CDR3 protein. The sample has some 700,000 distinct CDR3 sequences, 20% to 25% seen once; the top ten hold approximately 20%. What was sequenced was blood. The chain uses TRBV18 and TRBJ2-1; 12 nucleotides align to TRBD2. The clonotype comes from a man in his sixties or seventies in good health. CDR3 in amino acids: CASSPASGGANSYNEQFF. CDR3 coding DNA: TGTGCCAGCTCACCAGCTAGCGGGGGGGCCAACTCCTACAATGAGCAGTTCTTC. Combining the CDR3 with reference TRBV18 and TRBJ2-1 gives the whole variable domain NAGVMQNPRHLVRRRGQEARLRCSPMKGHSHVYWYRQLPEEGLKFMVYLQKENIIDESGMPKERFSAEFPKEGPSILRIQQVVRGDSAAYFCASSPASGGANSYNEQFFGPGTRLTVL.